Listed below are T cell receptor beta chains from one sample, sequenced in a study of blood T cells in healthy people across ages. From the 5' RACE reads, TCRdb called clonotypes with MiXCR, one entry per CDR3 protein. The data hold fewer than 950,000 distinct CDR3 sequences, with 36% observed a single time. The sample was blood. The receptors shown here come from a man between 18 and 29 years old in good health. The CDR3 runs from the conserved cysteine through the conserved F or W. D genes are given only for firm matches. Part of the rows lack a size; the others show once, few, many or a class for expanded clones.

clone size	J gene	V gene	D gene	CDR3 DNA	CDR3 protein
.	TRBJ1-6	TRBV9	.	TGTGCCAGCAGCGAAGGGGGGGGGACTATTAATTCACCCCTCCACTTT	CASSEGGGTINSPLHF
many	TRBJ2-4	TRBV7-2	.	TGTGCCAGCAGCCAGGGGACCGGGACACTCAACATTCAGTACTTC	CASSQGTGTLNIQYF
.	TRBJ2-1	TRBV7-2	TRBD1	TGTGCCAGCAGCTTACGGGACAGCCCCGTGGATGAGCAGTTCTTC	CASSLRDSPVDEQFF
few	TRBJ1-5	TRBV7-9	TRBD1	TGTGCCAGCAGCCGAGCCCCGGGACAGGGGGCCCAGGGCAATCAGCCCCAGCATTTT	CASSRAPGQGAQGNQPQHF
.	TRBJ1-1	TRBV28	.	TGTGCCAGCAGTTTATGGAAAGACATGAACACTGAAGCTTTCTTT	CASSLWKDMNTEAFF
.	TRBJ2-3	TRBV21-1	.	TGTGCCAGCAGCAAAGGTGGGGGAGAAATTGATACGCAGTATTTT	CASSKGGGEIDTQYF
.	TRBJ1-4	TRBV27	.	TGTGCCAGCAGTTTATCGGGCAACCAGGAAAAACTGTTTTTT	CASSLSGNQEKLFF
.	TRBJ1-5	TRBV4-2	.	TGTGCCAGCAGCCAGGCCGGGACAAAAGCCAATCAGCCCCAGCATTTT	CASSQAGTKANQPQHF
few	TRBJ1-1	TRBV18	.	TGTGCCAGCTCCCGAGCGAACACTGAAGCTTTCTTT	CASSRANTEAFF
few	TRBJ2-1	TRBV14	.	TGTGCCAGCAGTCACCTTCGGCGGATCTCCTACAATGAGCAGTTCTTC	CASSHLRRISYNEQFF
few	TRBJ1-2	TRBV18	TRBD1	TGTGCCAGCTCACCATCAGGACAGGAGACCTATGGCTACACCTTC	CASSPSGQETYGYTF
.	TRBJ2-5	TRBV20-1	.	TGCAGTGCTAGTGTAGATCCCGGCAGAGAGACCCAGTACTTC	CSASVDPGRETQYF
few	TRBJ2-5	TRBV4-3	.	TGCGCCAGCAGCCAAGGGGTTAGCCAAGAGACCCAGTACTTC	CASSQGVSQETQYF
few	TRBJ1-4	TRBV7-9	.	TGTGCCAGCAGCTCGGACATTAATGAAAAACTGTTTTTT	CASSSDINEKLFF
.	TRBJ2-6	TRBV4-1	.	TGCGCCAGCAGCCAAGTTCCGGGGCAGGGTAAATTTCGCTCCTCTGGGGCCAACGTCCTGACTTTC	CASSQVPGQGKFRSSGANVLTF
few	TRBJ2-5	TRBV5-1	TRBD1	TGCGCCAGCAGCCCGAACGCCGGGACAGGAGAGACCCAGTACTTC	CASSPNAGTGETQYF
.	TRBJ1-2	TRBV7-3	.	TGTGCCAGCAGCCCTTACGCAGGGGAAAATGGCTACACCTTC	CASSPYAGENGYTF
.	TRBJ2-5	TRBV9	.	TGTGCCGGCAGCGCCATTCCGGGACCCCAAGAGACCCAGTACTTC	CAGSAIPGPQETQYF
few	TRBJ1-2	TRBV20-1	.	TGCAGTGCCCTAAACAGGGAAGAGGGTGATGGCTACACCTTC	CSALNREEGDGYTF
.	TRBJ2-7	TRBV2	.	TGTGCCAGCAGTGAACAGGATAGCTCCTACAATGAGCAGTACTTC	CASSEQDSSYNEQYF
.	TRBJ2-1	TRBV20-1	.	TGCAGTGCCCCGGACTCGGCTCACAACAATGAGCAGTTCTTC	CSAPDSAHNNEQFF
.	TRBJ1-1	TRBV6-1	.	TGTGCCAGCAGTGAAGTACTGAACACTGAAGCTTTCTTT	CASSEVLNTEAFF
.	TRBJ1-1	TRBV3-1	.	TGTGCCAGCAGCCAAGGGACGGGGACTCCCTTGAACACTGAAGCTTTCTTT	CASSQGTGTPLNTEAFF
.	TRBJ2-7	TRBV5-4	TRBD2	TGTGCCAGCAGCTGGGGGGGAACCTACGAGCAGTACTTC	CASSWGGTYEQYF
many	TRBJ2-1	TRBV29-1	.	TGCAGCGCCCAAGTTGGTAGATCCCCCAATGAGCAGTTCTTC	CSAQVGRSPNEQFF
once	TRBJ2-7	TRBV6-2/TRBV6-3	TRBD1	TGTGCCAGCAGTGCTTCCCGGGACAGACCAGATTACGAGCAGTACTTC	CASSASRDRPDYEQYF
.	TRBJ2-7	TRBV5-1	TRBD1	TGCGCCAGCAGCTCGGGACAGGGGTTGTACGAGCAGTACTTC	CASSSGQGLYEQYF
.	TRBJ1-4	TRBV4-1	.	TGCGCCAGCAGCCAAGGTACAGGGTTGGGAGGTGAAAAACTGTTTTTT	CASSQGTGLGGEKLFF
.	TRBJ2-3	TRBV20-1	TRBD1	TGCAGTGCCAAAGCGCCGGGACAGGGGATGGTGGATACGCAGTATTTT	CSAKAPGQGMVDTQYF
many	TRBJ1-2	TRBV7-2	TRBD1	TGTGCCAGCAGCAAGGGACAGGGTTATGGCTACACCTTC	CASSKGQGYGYTF
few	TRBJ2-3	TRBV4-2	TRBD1	TGTGCCAGCAGCCAAGATGGGACAGGGGACACAGATACGCAGTATTTT	CASSQDGTGDTDTQYF
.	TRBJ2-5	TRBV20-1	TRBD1	TGCAGTGCACCAGGCAGGGGGCTGCAAGAGACCCAGTACTTC	CSAPGRGLQETQYF
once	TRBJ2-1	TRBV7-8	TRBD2	TGTGCCAGCAGCTTAGCGGAAACTAGCGGGAACTACAATGAGCAGTTCTTC	CASSLAETSGNYNEQFF
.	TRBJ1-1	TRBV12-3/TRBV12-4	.	TGTGCCAGCAGTTTATCCGTTAGGGGCACTGAAGCTTTCTTT	CASSLSVRGTEAFF
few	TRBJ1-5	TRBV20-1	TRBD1	TGCAGTGAGAGATTAGGGGGACAGGCAACACCTCGGGGCAATCAGCCCCAGCATTTT	CSERLGGQATPRGNQPQHF
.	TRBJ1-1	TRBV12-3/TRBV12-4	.	TGTGCCAGCAGTCTAGTCCTATTGAACACTGAAGCTTTCTTT	CASSLVLLNTEAFF
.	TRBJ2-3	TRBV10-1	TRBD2	TGCGCCAGCAGTGAGAGACTAGCCCGGTATAGCACAGATACGCAGTATTTT	CASSERLARYSTDTQYF
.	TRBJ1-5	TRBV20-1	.	TGCAGTGCTAGAGGGTCTAGGGGGGCTCAGCCCCAGCATTTT	CSARGSRGAQPQHF
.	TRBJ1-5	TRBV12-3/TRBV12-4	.	TGTGCCAGCAGTTCCCCATCAGTTAATAGCAATCAGCCCCAGCATTTT	CASSSPSVNSNQPQHF
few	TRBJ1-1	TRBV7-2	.	TGTGCCAGCAGCCTAAAGAGGGGGGACACTGAAGCTTTCTTT	CASSLKRGDTEAFF
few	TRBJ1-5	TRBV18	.	TGTGCCAGCTCACAATCCCTAGGAGATAGCAATCAGCCCCAGCATTTT	CASSQSLGDSNQPQHF
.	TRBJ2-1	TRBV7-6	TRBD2	TGTGCCAGCAGCGCCCCTCGGGTTAGCGGGGTAAATGAGCAGTTCTTC	CASSAPRVSGVNEQFF
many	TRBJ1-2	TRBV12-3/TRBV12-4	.	TGTGCCAGCACCGGGGGGGGTTATGGCTACACCTTC	CASTGGGYGYTF